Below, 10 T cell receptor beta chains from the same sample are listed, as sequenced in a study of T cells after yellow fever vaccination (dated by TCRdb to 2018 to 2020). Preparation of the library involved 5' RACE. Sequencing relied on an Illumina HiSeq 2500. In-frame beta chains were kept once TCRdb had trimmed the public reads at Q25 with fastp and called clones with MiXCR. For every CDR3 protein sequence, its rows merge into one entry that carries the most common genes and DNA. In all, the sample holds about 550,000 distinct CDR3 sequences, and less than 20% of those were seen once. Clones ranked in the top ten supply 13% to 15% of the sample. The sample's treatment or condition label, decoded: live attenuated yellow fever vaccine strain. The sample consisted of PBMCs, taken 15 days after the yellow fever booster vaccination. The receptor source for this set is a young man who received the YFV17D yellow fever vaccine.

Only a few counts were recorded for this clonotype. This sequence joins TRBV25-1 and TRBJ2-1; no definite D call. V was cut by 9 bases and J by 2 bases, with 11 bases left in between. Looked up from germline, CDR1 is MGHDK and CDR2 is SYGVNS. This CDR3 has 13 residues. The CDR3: CASSRYTYNEQFF. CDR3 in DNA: TGTGCCAGTTCCCGGTATACCTACAATGAGCAGTTCTTC.

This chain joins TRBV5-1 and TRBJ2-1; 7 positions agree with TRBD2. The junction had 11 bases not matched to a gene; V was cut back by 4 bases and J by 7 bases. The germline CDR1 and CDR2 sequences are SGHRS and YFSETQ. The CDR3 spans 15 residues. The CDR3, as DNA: TGCGCCAGCAGCGGCGGACTAGTAAGTAATAATGAGCAGTTCTTC. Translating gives CASSGGLVSNNEQFF.

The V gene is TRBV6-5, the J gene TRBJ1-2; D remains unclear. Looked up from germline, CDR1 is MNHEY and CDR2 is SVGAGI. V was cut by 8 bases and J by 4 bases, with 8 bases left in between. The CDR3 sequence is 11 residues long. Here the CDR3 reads CASAGGYGYTF. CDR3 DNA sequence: TGTGCCAGCGCTGGTGGCTATGGCTACACCTTC.

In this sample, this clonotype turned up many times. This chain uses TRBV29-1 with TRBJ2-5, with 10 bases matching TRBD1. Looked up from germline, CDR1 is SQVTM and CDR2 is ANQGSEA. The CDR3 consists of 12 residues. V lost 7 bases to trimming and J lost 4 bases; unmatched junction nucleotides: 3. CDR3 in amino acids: CSGRTGGETQYF. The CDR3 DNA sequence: TGCAGCGGGAGGACAGGGGGAGAGACCCAGTACTTC.

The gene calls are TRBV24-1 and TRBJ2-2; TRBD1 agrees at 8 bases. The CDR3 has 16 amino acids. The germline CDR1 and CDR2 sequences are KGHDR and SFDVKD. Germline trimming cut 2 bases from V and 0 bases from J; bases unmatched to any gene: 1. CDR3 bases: TGTGCCACCAGTGATTCAGGGGGCGCGAACACCGGGGAGCTGTTTTTT. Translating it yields CATSDSGGANTGELFF.

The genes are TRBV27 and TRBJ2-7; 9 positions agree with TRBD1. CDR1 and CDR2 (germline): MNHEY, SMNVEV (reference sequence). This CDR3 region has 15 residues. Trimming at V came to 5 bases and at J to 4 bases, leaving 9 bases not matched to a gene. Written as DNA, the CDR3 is TGTGCCAGCAGTGGAGGACAGGGGCATGTTTACGAGCAGTACTTC. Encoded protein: CASSGGQGHVYEQYF.

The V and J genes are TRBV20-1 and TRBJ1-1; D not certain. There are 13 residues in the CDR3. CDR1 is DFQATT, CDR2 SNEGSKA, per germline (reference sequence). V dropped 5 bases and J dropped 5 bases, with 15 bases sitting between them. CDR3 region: CSAQWTPGTEAFF. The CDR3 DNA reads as TGCAGTGCTCAATGGACCCCGGGGACTGAAGCTTTCTTT.

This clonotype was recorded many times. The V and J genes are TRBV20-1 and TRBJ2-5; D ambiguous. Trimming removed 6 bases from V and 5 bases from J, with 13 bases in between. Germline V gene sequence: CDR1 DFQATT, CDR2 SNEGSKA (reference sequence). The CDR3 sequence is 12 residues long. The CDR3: CSAVMGWETQYF. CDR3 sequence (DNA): TGCAGTGCCGTTATGGGGTGGGAGACCCAGTACTTC.

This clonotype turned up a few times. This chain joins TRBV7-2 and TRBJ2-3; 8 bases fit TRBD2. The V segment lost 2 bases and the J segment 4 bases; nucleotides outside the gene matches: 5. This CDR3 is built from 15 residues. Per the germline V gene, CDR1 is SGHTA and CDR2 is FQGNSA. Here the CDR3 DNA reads TGTGCCAGCAGCTTAACCAGCGGGAGCGCAGATACGCAGTATTTT. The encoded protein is CASSLTSGSADTQYF.

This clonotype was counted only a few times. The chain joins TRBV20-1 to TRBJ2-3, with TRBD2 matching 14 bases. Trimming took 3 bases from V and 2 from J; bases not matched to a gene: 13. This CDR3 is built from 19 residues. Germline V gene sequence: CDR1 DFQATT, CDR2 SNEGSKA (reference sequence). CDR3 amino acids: CSASGTSGRRRYNTDTQYF. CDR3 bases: TGCAGTGCTAGTGGGACTAGCGGGAGACGGCGCTACAACACAGATACGCAGTATTTT.